One and the same sample provided the 6 T cell receptor beta chains below, sequenced in a study of blood T cell repertoires in COVID-19. This table comes from immunoSEQ multiplex PCR, and its TCRdb copy is limited to in-frame clones, with some not included. Here the sample spans a few hundred thousand clones, around 90% being singletons. Sample: PBMCs or T cells enriched from blood (not recorded which). These TCRs come from a woman under 40 who had recovered from COVID-19.

The rearrangement joins TRBV6-5 to TRBJ2-7; the match to TRBD2 covers 8 bases. Per the germline V gene, CDR1 is MNHEY and CDR2 is SVGAGI. The CDR3 sequence is 16 residues long. Trimming cost V 2 bases and J 0 bases; bases outside gene matches: 6. CDR3 in amino acids: CASSYATSGFSYEQYF. In DNA, the CDR3 is TGTGCCAGCAGTTACGCCACTAGCGGTTTCTCCTACGAGCAGTACTTC.

CDR3 in DNA: TGTGCCAGCAGCTTAGAGCCTGGATTTAGCGGTCTCGAGGGACTCTACAATGAGCAGTTCTTC. Translated, it gives CASSLEPGFSGLEGLYNEQFF. The gene calls are TRBV11-3 and TRBJ2-1; TRBD2 might be the D (6 bases). Trimming pared 0 bases from V and 3 bases from J, leaving 27 bases between. Per the germline V gene, CDR1 is SGHNT and CDR2 is YENEEA. The CDR3 runs 21 residues.

The rearrangement links TRBV9 to TRBJ2-1, with D possibly matching TRBD2 (6 bases). The CDR3 spans 15 residues. Trimming removed 2 bases at V and 7 bases at J, with 16 bases between. Germline V gene lookup returns CDR1 SGDLS and CDR2 YYNGEE. The CDR3 loop reads CASSVGFAGPNEQFF. As DNA, the CDR3 is TGTGCCAGCAGCGTCGGCTTTGCGGGGCCTAATGAGCAGTTCTTC.

This sequence joins TRBV5-1 and TRBJ2-7, with no clear D. V dropped 3 bases and J dropped 2 bases, with 9 bases sitting between them. The CDR3 is 13 amino acids. Germline V gene lookup returns CDR1 SGHRS and CDR2 YFSETQ. CDR3 DNA: TGCGCCAGCAGCTACGGCGGCCCCTACGAGCAGTACTTC. Translating gives CASSYGGPYEQYF. Variable domain in full (rest from reference TRBV5-1 and TRBJ2-7): KAGVTQTPRYLIKTRGQQVTLSCSPISGHRSVSWYQQTPGQGLQFLFEYFSETQRNKGNFPGRFSGRQFSNSRSEMNVSTLELGDSALYLCASSYGGPYEQYFGPGTRLTVT.

This clone was seen a single time. The CDR3 region has the DNA TGTGCCAGCAGCCTGGACAGCCTAATCGCAGATACGCAGTATTTT. Translated, it gives CASSLDSLIADTQYF. The J gene is TRBJ2-3, the V gene TRBV7-9; perhaps TRBD1 as D (6 bases). Germline V gene data show CDR1 as SEHNR and CDR2 as FQNEAQ (reference sequence). V was pared by 5 bases and J by 4 bases, with 16 bases between. The CDR3 extends over 15 amino acids.

The chain has TRBV7-9 and TRBJ1-2; perhaps TRBD1 as D (5 bases). Germline V gene lookup returns CDR1 SEHNR and CDR2 FQNEAQ (reference sequence). Deletions cut 1 base from V and 6 bases from J, with 12 bases between. The CDR3 runs 14 residues. In DNA form, the CDR3 reads TGTGCCAGCAGCTTAGATCCGGGCAGGGATGGCTACACCTTC. Translation: CASSLDPGRDGYTF.